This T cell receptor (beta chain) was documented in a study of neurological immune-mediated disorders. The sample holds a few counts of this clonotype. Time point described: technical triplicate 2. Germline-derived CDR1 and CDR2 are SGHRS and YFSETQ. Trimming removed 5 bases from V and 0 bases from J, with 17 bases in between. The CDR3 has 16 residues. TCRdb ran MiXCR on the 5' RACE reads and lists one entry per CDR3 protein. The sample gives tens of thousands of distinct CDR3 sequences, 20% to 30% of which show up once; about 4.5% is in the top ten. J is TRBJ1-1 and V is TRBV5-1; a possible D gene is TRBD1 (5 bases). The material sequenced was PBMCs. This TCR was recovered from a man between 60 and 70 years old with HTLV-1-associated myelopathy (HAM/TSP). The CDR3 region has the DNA TGCGCCAGCAGTGAGGGGCAGTTTCGGATGAACACTGAAGCTTTCTTT. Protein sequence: CASSEGQFRMNTEAFF.